These 16 T cell receptor beta chains were all obtained from the same sample, sequenced in a study of T-cell reconstitution after alpha-beta-depleted transplantation in children. Molecular barcoding with unique molecular identifiers was used for the TCRbeta library. TCRdb independently ran MiXCR on the PCR reads; one entry per CDR3 protein. This table holds some 600,000 distinct CDR3 sequences, approximately 17% found once. Sequenced material: PBMCs from the stem cell graft donor, taken from the stem cell graft. The origin of the receptors is a human donor who donated a stem cell graft to a child with acute myeloid leukemia.

This clonotype showed up many times. The chain links TRBV24-1 to TRBJ2-1, with a possible D match to TRBD1 (6 bases). The CDR3 runs to 13 residues. CDR1 KGHDR and CDR2 SFDVKD come from the germline V gene. V was trimmed by 7 bases and J by 4 bases, leaving 10 bases between them. The CDR3 coding sequence is TGTGCCACCAGCCGAGGGGGATACAATGAGCAGTTCTTC. Translation: CATSRGGYNEQFF.

This clonotype has ten or more counts. V usage is TRBV12-3 or TRBV12-4 and J usage is TRBJ2-3; maybe TRBD1 (7 bases). V shed 5 bases and J shed 4 bases, with 16 bases lying between them. The CDR3 consists of 15 residues. The CDR3: CASSINRGGPDTQYF. As DNA, the CDR3 is TGTGCCAGCAGTATCAACAGGGGAGGACCAGATACGCAGTATTTT.

This clonotype was found a few times. The chain employs TRBV25-1 and TRBJ2-7; D is unclear. Germline CDR1 reads MGHDK; CDR2 reads SYGVNS. The CDR3 extends over 11 amino acids. Trimming removed 5 bases from V and 7 bases from J, with 9 bases in between. The CDR3 reads CASSSSWEQYF. CDR3 nucleotide sequence: TGTGCCAGCAGTTCCTCTTGGGAGCAGTACTTC.

The chain uses TRBV5-5 and TRBJ1-1; TRBD1 aligns across 7 bases. CDR1 is SGHKS, CDR2 YYEKEE, per germline (reference sequence). This CDR3 has 13 amino acids. J gave up 2 bases and V 4 bases, and 2 bases lay outside the gene matches. The CDR3 DNA reads TGTGCCAGCAGCCGGGACAGTAACACTGAAGCTTTCTTT. Protein sequence: CASSRDSNTEAFF.

In this sample, this clonotype turned up many times. The chain carries TRBV12-3 or TRBV12-4 and TRBJ2-1; D may be TRBD2 (5 bases). This CDR3 spans 11 amino acids. The V gene lost 5 bases and the J gene lost 11 bases, with 10 bases spanning the gap. As DNA, the CDR3 is TGTGCCAGCAGTGACGGGGTAAAGCAGTTCTTC. It translates to CASSDGVKQFF.

This clonotype was seen more than once but under ten times. This chain joins TRBV10-3 and TRBJ1-1; weak D call: TRBD1 (5 bases). The CDR3 extends over 13 amino acids. Germline V lookup: CDR1 ENHRY, CDR2 SYGVKD. Between the trimmed V and J ends, which lost 4 bases and 5 bases, there was a span of 11 bases. The CDR3, as DNA: TGTGCCATCAGTGTGGGGGAAGTGACTGAAGCTTTCTTT. Its protein product is CAISVGEVTEAFF.

This clonotype showed up many times. The J gene is TRBJ2-1, the V gene TRBV29-1; 11 nucleotides line up with TRBD1. The CDR3 extends over 17 amino acids. V lost 6 bases to trimming and J lost 0 bases; unmatched junction nucleotides: 10. The germline V gene has CDR1 SQVTM and CDR2 ANQGSEA. The CDR3 loop reads CSVSGTGGPSSYNEQFF. The CDR3 region has the DNA TGCAGCGTCTCTGGGACAGGGGGGCCAAGCTCCTACAATGAGCAGTTCTTC.

This clonotype was counted ten times or more. V gene TRBV29-1 combines with J gene TRBJ2-3; D might be TRBD1 or TRBD2, each matching 6 bases. Germline V gene lookup returns CDR1 SQVTM and CDR2 ANQGSEA. Trimming pared 4 bases from V and 1 base from J, leaving 15 bases between. This CDR3 spans 15 amino acids. DNA of the CDR3: TGCAGCGTTGGGAGGGGGAAATCGGGCACAGATACGCAGTATTTT. It translates to CSVGRGKSGTDTQYF.

Ten or more counts support this clonotype. This rearrangement joins TRBV29-1 to TRBJ2-1, with D perhaps given as TRBD1 or TRBD2 (5 bases each). CDR1 is SQVTM, CDR2 ANQGSEA, per germline. The CDR3 runs to 12 residues. V dropped 3 bases and J dropped 7 bases, with 10 bases sitting between them. CDR3 sequence reads: CSVEGVLNEQFF. CDR3 in DNA: TGCAGCGTTGAGGGGGTGCTAAATGAGCAGTTCTTC.

This clonotype appeared many times. V is TRBV20-1 and J is TRBJ2-7, with TRBD2 matching over 8 bases. The CDR3 runs 14 residues. V was pared by 0 bases and J by 0 bases, with 1 base of the junction left unmatched. CDR1 and CDR2 (germline): DFQATT, SNEGSKA (reference sequence). The CDR3 is CSAREGTSSYEQYF. The CDR3 DNA sequence: TGCAGTGCTAGAGAGGGGACTAGCTCCTACGAGCAGTACTTC.

In its sample, this clonotype was seen many times. The rearrangement links TRBV4-3 to TRBJ2-7, with D perhaps matching TRBD1 (6 bases). Germline CDR1 reads LGHNA; CDR2 reads YSLEER. The CDR3 sequence is 14 residues long. Trimming shortened V by 4 bases and J by 0 bases, and 10 bases separated the two germline ends. The CDR3 sequence is CASSPGDSSYEQYF. CDR3 coding DNA: TGCGCCAGCAGCCCAGGGGATAGCTCCTACGAGCAGTACTTC.

The V call is TRBV5-1, the J call TRBJ1-1; possible D gene TRBD1, 6 bases. The CDR3 contains 18 residues. The V end lost 3 bases, the J end lost 1 base, and 22 bases lay between the germline ends. Germline CDR1 reads SGHRS; CDR2 reads YFSETQ. CDR3: CASSSSSQGMKPNTEAFF. CDR3 DNA: TGCGCCAGCAGCTCCTCGTCGCAGGGGATGAAGCCGAACACTGAAGCTTTCTTT.

This clonotype occurred many times. The chain recombines TRBV10-3 with TRBJ2-5; 7 bases align to TRBD2. The CDR3 runs 15 residues. The V gene end was trimmed by 2 bases and the J gene end by 4 bases; junction bases not matched to a gene: 7. CDR1 is ENHRY and CDR2 is SYGVKD in the germline V gene. CDR3 sequence (DNA): TGTGCCATCAGTGAGGGACTAGAATTGGGAGAGACCCAGTACTTC. It specifies CAISEGLELGETQYF.

Only a few counts were recorded for this clonotype. DNA for the CDR3: TGTGCCAGCAGTTTAGGGGGCATATCCTACGAGCAGTACGTC. Amino acids: CASSLGGISYEQYV. The V and J genes are TRBV28 and TRBJ2-7; D possibly corresponds to TRBD1 (6 bases). CDR1 is MDHEN, CDR2 SYDVKM, per germline. V dropped 2 bases and J dropped 1 base, with 9 bases sitting between them. CDR3 length: 14 amino acids.

The table lists this clonotype with a few counts. The gene calls are TRBV20-1 and TRBJ2-3, with 13 nucleotides matching TRBD2. This CDR3 comprises 16 residues. After removal of 3 bases from V and 6 bases from J, the junction contained 9 bases not matched to a gene. CDR1 is DFQATT, CDR2 SNEGSKA, per germline (reference sequence). CDR3 protein: CSASTLLAGGSDTQYF. The CDR3 bases are TGCAGTGCTAGTACCCTACTAGCGGGGGGGTCGGATACGCAGTATTTT.

This clonotype has a count of ten or more. V usage is TRBV12-3 or TRBV12-4 and J usage is TRBJ2-1; TRBD2 matches 7 bases. The CDR3 length is 14 residues. V was clipped by 0 bases and J by 6 bases; unmatched bases: 2. Here the CDR3 DNA reads TGTGCCAGCAGTTTAGCTGCTAGCGGCAATGAGCAGTTCTTC. Residues: CASSLAASGNEQFF.